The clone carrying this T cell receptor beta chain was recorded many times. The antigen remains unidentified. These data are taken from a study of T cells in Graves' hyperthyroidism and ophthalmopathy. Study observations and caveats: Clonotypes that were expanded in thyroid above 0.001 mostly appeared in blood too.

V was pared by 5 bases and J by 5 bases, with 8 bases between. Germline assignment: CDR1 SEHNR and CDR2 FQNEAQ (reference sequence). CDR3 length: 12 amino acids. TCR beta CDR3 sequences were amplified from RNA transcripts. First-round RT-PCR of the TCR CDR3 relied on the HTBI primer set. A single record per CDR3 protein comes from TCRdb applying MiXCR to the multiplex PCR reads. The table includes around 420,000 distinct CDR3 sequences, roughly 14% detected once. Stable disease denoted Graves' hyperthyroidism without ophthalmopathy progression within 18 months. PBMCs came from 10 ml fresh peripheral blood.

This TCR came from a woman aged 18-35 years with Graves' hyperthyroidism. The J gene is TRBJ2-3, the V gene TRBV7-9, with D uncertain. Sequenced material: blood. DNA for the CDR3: TGTGCCAGCAGCCCCCTGGGAGATACGCAGTATTTT. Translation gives CASSPLGDTQYF. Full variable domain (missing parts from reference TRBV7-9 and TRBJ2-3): DTGVSQNPRHKITKRGQNVTFRCDPISEHNRLYWYRQTLGQGPEFLTYFQNEAQLEKSRLLSDRFSAERPKGSFSTLEIQRTEQGDSAMYLCASSPLGDTQYFGPGTRLTVL.